A selection of T cell receptor beta chains follows, all from one sample in a study of T cell responses to AZD1222 COVID-19 vaccine. Profiling relied on immunoSEQ multiplex PCR, and the TCRdb table lists in-frame clones only, not all of them. The table includes roughly 180,000 clones, approximately 94% detected once. The sequencing used peripheral blood, collected on day 0 of AZD1222 vaccination. These receptors all come from an adult in good health. CDR3s include the opening cysteine and the closing phenylalanine or tryptophan. The order of the fields is V gene, D gene, clone size, J gene, CDR3 protein, CDR3 DNA. A D gene is named only where the DNA matches it firmly. Not every row has a clone size; where given, it reads once, few, many or a size class.

V: TRBV19; D: TRBD1; size: NA; J: TRBJ1-1; CDR3: CASTPDRGNTEAFF; DNA: TGTGCCAGTACCCCGGACAGGGGGAACACTGAAGCTTTCTTT
V: TRBV28; D: TRBD2; size: NA; J: TRBJ2-7; CDR3: CASSSLAGGYEQYF; DNA: TGTGCCAGCTCTTCGCTAGCGGGAGGGTACGAGCAGTACTTC
V: TRBV27; D: NA; size: NA; J: TRBJ1-2; CDR3: CASSLSAGGNYGYTF; DNA: TGTGCCAGCAGTTTATCGGCAGGAGGAAACTATGGCTACACCTTC
V: TRBV11-3; D: NA; size: NA; J: TRBJ2-1; CDR3: CASSLAPGNEQFF; DNA: TGTGCCAGCAGCTTAGCTCCAGGTAATGAGCAGTTCTTC
V: TRBV2; D: TRBD1; size: NA; J: TRBJ1-5; CDR3: CASRDGQGGQPQHF; DNA: TGTGCCAGCAGGGATGGACAGGGGGGGCAGCCCCAGCATTTT
V: TRBV7-8; D: TRBD2; size: few; J: TRBJ2-7; CDR3: CASSQGSGGARYLYEQYF; DNA: TGTGCCAGCAGCCAGGGGTCGGGAGGGGCCCGATATTTGTACGAGCAGTACTTC
V: TRBV10-3; D: NA; size: NA; J: TRBJ2-7; CDR3: CAIRYNVNYEQYF; DNA: TGTGCCATCAGATACAATGTCAACTACGAGCAGTACTTC
V: TRBV29-1; D: NA; size: NA; J: TRBJ1-2; CDR3: CSVMTAYGYTF; DNA: TGCAGCGTCATGACAGCCTATGGCTACACCTTC
V: TRBV28; D: NA; size: NA; J: TRBJ2-1; CDR3: CASSSPLGWAGAYNEQFF; DNA: TGTGCCAGCAGTTCGCCCCTCGGTTGGGCTGGGGCATACAATGAGCAGTTCTTC
V: TRBV5-4; D: TRBD1; size: NA; J: TRBJ1-4; CDR3: CASSLPTGGGEKLFF; DNA: TGTGCCAGCAGCTTGCCTACAGGGGGAGGTGAAAAACTGTTTTTT
V: TRBV7-2; D: TRBD2; size: NA; J: TRBJ2-5; CDR3: CASSLELAQETQYF; DNA: TGTGCCAGCAGCTTAGAACTAGCGCAGGAGACCCAGTACTTC
V: TRBV5-5; D: NA; size: NA; J: TRBJ1-1; CDR3: CASSSSSVGATEAFF; DNA: TGTGCCAGCAGCTCCTCTTCGGTGGGGGCCACTGAAGCTTTCTTT
V: TRBV25-1; D: NA; size: NA; J: TRBJ1-2; CDR3: CASSEPGRPAGYTF; DNA: TGTGCCAGCAGTGAACCCGGGCGTCCGGCGGGCTACACCTTC
V: TRBV2; D: NA; size: NA; J: TRBJ1-2; CDR3: CASSEYLLGGRRKGGYTF; DNA: TGTGCCAGCAGTGAATATTTGCTGGGGGGGAGACGAAAGGGTGGCTACACCTTC
V: TRBV11-3; D: NA; size: NA; J: TRBJ2-7; CDR3: CASSTGLPPYEQYF; DNA: TGTGCCAGCAGCACCGGACTTCCCCCCTACGAGCAGTACTTC
V: TRBV4-3; D: NA; size: NA; J: TRBJ2-4; CDR3: CASSQDAQGNIQYF; DNA: TGCGCCAGCAGCCAAGATGCTCAGGGCAACATTCAGTACTTC
V: TRBV4-2; D: NA; size: few; J: TRBJ1-5; CDR3: CASSQAQDIDQPQHF; DNA: TGTGCCAGCAGCCAAGCTCAAGATATAGATCAGCCCCAGCATTTT
V: TRBV30; D: NA; size: NA; J: TRBJ1-2; CDR3: CAWRQGRNYGYTF; DNA: TGTGCCTGGAGACAGGGCCGGAACTATGGCTACACCTTC
V: TRBV20-1; D: NA; size: NA; J: TRBJ2-3; CDR3: CSASVNSDTQYF; DNA: TGCAGTGCTAGTGTAAACTCAGATACGCAGTATTTT
V: TRBV28; D: NA; size: NA; J: TRBJ1-6; CDR3: CASSSPPSPLHF; DNA: TGTGCCAGCAGTTCCCCCCCCTCACCCCTCCACTTT
V: TRBV6-5; D: NA; size: NA; J: TRBJ2-7; CDR3: CASSYSGEQYF; DNA: TGTGCCAGCAGTTACTCGGGAGAGCAGTACTTC
V: TRBV15; D: NA; size: once; J: TRBJ2-5; CDR3: CATSSGGRGGETQYF; DNA: TGTGCCACCAGTTCGGGAGGCAGGGGGGGTGAGACCCAGTACTTC
V: TRBV12-3/TRBV12-4; D: TRBD1; size: NA; J: TRBJ1-2; CDR3: CASSTTGNYGYTF; DNA: TGTGCCAGCAGTACGACAGGGAACTATGGCTACACCTTC
V: TRBV5-4; D: NA; size: NA; J: TRBJ1-2; CDR3: CASSFFGQNGYTF; DNA: TGTGCCAGCAGCTTTTTCGGACAGAATGGCTACACCTTC
V: TRBV9; D: NA; size: NA; J: TRBJ1-3; CDR3: CASSVESGNTIYF; DNA: TGTGCCAGCAGCGTAGAGTCCGGAAACACCATATATTTT
V: TRBV24-1; D: NA; size: NA; J: TRBJ2-2; CDR3: CATSTWDPLRNTGELFF; DNA: TGTGCCACCAGCACCTGGGACCCCCTAAGGAACACCGGGGAGCTGTTTTTT
V: TRBV10-3; D: NA; size: NA; J: TRBJ1-2; CDR3: CAIMEDRTGYGYTF; DNA: TGTGCCATCATGGAGGATCGGACGGGATATGGCTACACCTTC
V: TRBV5-7; D: NA; size: NA; J: TRBJ2-1; CDR3: CASRPGQGGHNEQFF; DNA: TGTGCCAGCAGGCCCGGACAGGGAGGGCACAATGAGCAGTTCTTC
V: TRBV7-9; D: NA; size: NA; J: TRBJ1-2; CDR3: CASSPTDRDGYTF; DNA: TGTGCCAGCAGCCCCACGGATAGAGATGGCTACACCTTC
V: TRBV2; D: NA; size: NA; J: TRBJ1-6; CDR3: CASRKIISDNSPLHF; DNA: TGTGCCAGCAGGAAAATAATAAGCGATAATTCACCCCTCCACTTT
V: TRBV6-5; D: NA; size: once; J: TRBJ1-5; CDR3: CASSRGSTNQPQHF; DNA: TGTGCCAGCAGCCGGGGGTCCACCAATCAGCCCCAGCATTTT
V: TRBV5-1; D: TRBD1; size: NA; J: TRBJ2-7; CDR3: CASSSGTDLYEQYF; DNA: TGCGCCAGCAGCTCCGGGACAGATCTCTACGAGCAGTACTTC
V: TRBV28; D: NA; size: NA; J: TRBJ2-5; CDR3: CASSFGSSWGETQYF; DNA: TGTGCCAGCAGTTTCGGAAGTTCTTGGGGGGAGACCCAGTACTTC
V: TRBV12-3/TRBV12-4; D: NA; size: NA; J: TRBJ2-7; CDR3: CASSPTGYEQYF; DNA: TGTGCCAGCAGTCCGACAGGCTACGAGCAGTACTTC
V: TRBV2; D: NA; size: NA; J: TRBJ1-4; CDR3: CASSALATNEKLFF; DNA: TGTGCCAGCAGTGCTCTTGCAACTAATGAAAAACTGTTTTTT
V: TRBV14; D: TRBD2; size: NA; J: TRBJ2-1; CDR3: CASSPRTSGRVYNEQFF; DNA: TGTGCCAGCAGCCCTCGGACTAGCGGGAGGGTATACAATGAGCAGTTCTTC
V: TRBV30; D: NA; size: NA; J: TRBJ2-4; CDR3: CAWSDRRDASRGIQYF; DNA: TGTGCCTGGAGTGACCGGCGGGACGCCTCGCGGGGCATTCAGTACTTC
V: TRBV5-6; D: TRBD1; size: NA; J: TRBJ2-3; CDR3: CASSGTGSSTDTQYF; DNA: TGTGCCAGCAGCGGGACAGGGTCTTCCACAGATACGCAGTATTTT
V: TRBV29-1; D: NA; size: NA; J: TRBJ1-1; CDR3: CSVGVTEAFF; DNA: TGCAGCGTTGGCGTCACTGAAGCTTTCTTT
V: TRBV4-3; D: NA; size: NA; J: TRBJ2-5; CDR3: CASSPRAYQETQYF; DNA: TGCGCCAGCAGCCCCCGGGCCTACCAAGAGACCCAGTACTTC
V: TRBV7-3; D: NA; size: NA; J: TRBJ1-4; CDR3: CASSPLGRATNEKLFF; DNA: TGTGCCAGCAGCCCTCTTGGGCGTGCAACTAATGAAAAACTGTTTTTT
V: TRBV3-1/TRBV3-2; D: NA; size: NA; J: TRBJ1-1; CDR3: CASSQWAKNTEAFF; DNA: TGTGCCAGCAGCCAGTGGGCTAAAAACACTGAAGCTTTCTTT
V: TRBV30; D: TRBD1; size: NA; J: TRBJ1-1; CDR3: CAWRHEGAAEAFF; DNA: TGTGCCTGGAGGCATGAGGGGGCCGCTGAAGCTTTCTTT
V: TRBV6-2/TRBV6-3; D: NA; size: NA; J: TRBJ1-6; CDR3: CASSYSRRLSPLHF; DNA: TGTGCCAGCAGTTACTCTCGCCGTCTATCACCCCTCCACTTT
V: TRBV2; D: NA; size: NA; J: TRBJ2-7; CDR3: CASRGSPYEQYF; DNA: TGTGCCAGCAGGGGATCACCCTACGAGCAGTACTTC
V: TRBV2; D: NA; size: NA; J: TRBJ1-2; CDR3: CASREKGLNYGYTF; DNA: TGTGCCAGCAGAGAAAAGGGACTTAACTATGGCTACACCTTC
V: TRBV30; D: NA; size: NA; J: TRBJ1-1; CDR3: CAWSGAGFRGAFF; DNA: TGTGCCTGGAGTGGCGCCGGGTTCCGGGGAGCTTTCTTT
V: TRBV29-1; D: TRBD2; size: NA; J: TRBJ2-1; CDR3: CSVEDGSGSREGRFF; DNA: TGCAGCGTTGAAGATGGGTCAGGTTCGCGGGAGGGCCGGTTCTTC
V: TRBV7-2; D: NA; size: few; J: TRBJ2-7; CDR3: CASRATGYEQYF; DNA: TGTGCCAGCCGGGCAACGGGCTACGAGCAGTACTTC
V: TRBV28; D: NA; size: NA; J: TRBJ1-1; CDR3: CASDSANTEAFF; DNA: TGTGCCAGCGACTCGGCGAACACTGAAGCTTTCTTT
V: TRBV6-5; D: NA; size: NA; J: TRBJ2-7; CDR3: CASSSDREQYF; DNA: TGTGCCAGCAGTTCCGACCGGGAGCAGTACTTC